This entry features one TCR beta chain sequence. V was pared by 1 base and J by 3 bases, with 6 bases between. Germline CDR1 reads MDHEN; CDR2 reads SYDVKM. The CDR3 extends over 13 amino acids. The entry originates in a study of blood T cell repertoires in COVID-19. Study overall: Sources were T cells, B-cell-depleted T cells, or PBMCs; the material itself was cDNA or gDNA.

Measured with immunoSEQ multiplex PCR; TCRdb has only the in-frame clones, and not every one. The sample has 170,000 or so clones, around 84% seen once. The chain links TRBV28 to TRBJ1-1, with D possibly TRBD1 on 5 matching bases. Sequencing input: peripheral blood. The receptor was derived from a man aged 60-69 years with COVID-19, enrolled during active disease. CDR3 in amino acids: CASSLSRDTEAFF. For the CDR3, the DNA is TGTGCCAGCAGTTTATCCAGGGACACTGAAGCTTTCTTT.